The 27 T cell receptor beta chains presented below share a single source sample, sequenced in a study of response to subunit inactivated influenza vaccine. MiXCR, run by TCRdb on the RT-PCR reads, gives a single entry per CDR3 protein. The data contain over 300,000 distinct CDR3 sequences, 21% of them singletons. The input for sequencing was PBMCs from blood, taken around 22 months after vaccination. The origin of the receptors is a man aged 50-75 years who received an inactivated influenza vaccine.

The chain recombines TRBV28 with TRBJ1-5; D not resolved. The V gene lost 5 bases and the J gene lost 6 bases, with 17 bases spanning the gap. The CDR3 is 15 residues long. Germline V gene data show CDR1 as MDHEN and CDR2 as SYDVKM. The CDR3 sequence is CASSLGPLMSQPQHF. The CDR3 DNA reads TGTGCCAGCAGTCTAGGACCCTTGATGAGTCAGCCCCAGCATTTT. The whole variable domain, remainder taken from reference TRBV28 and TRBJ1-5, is DVKVTQSSRYLVKRTGEKVFLECVQDMDHENMFWYRQDPGLGLRLIYFSYDVKMKEKGDIPEGYSVSREKKERFSLILESASTNQTSMYLCASSLGPLMSQPQHFGDGTRLSIL.

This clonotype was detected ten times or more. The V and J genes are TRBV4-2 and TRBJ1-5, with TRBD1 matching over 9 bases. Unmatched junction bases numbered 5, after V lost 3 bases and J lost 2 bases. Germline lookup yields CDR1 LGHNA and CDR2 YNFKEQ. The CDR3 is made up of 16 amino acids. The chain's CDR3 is CASSQGQGKRNQPQHF. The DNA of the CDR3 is TGTGCCAGCAGCCAGGGACAGGGTAAGCGCAATCAGCCCCAGCATTTT.

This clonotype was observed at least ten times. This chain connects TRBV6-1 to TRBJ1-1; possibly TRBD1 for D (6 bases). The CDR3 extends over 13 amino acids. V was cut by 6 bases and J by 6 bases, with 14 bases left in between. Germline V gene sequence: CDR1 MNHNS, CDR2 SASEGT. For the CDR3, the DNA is TGTGCCAGCAGGCGGAACAGGGATTCTGAAGCTTTCTTT. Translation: CASRRNRDSEAFF.

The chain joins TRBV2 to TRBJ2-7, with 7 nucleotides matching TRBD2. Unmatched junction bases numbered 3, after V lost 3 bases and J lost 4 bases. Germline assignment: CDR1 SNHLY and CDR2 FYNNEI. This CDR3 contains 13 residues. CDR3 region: CASSDGGKYEQYF. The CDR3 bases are TGTGCCAGCAGTGACGGGGGGAAATACGAGCAGTACTTC.

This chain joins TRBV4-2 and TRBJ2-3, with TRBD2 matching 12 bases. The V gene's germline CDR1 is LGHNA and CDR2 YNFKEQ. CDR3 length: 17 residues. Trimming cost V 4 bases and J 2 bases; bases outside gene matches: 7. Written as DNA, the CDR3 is TGTGCCAGCAGCCCATTACTAGCGGGGGGTTACACAGATACGCAGTATTTT. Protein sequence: CASSPLLAGGYTDTQYF.

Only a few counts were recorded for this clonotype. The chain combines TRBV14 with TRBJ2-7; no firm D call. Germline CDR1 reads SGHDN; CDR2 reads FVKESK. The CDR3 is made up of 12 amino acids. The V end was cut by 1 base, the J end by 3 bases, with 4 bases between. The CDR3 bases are TGTGCCAGCAGCCAAGCCGTCTACGAGCAGTACTTC. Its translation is CASSQAVYEQYF.

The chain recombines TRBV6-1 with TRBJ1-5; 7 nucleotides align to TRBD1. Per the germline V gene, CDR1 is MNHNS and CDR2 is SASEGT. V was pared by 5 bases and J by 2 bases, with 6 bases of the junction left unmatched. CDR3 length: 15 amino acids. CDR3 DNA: TGTGCCAGCAGTCCCCACAGGGGTGGCAATCAGCCCCAGCATTTT. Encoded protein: CASSPHRGGNQPQHF.

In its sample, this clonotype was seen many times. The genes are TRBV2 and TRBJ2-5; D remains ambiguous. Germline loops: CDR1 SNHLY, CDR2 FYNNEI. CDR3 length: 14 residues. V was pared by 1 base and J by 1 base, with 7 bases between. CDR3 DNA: TGTGCCAGCAGTGAAGTTGAGTTCCAAGAGACCCAGTACTTC. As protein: CASSEVEFQETQYF.

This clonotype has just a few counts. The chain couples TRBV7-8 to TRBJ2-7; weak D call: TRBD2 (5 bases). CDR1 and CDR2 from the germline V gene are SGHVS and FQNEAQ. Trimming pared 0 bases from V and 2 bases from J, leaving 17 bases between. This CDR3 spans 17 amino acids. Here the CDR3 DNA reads TGTGCCAGCAGCTTAGCGTCGAATGGACTCCTAACCTACGAGCAGTACTTC. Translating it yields CASSLASNGLLTYEQYF.

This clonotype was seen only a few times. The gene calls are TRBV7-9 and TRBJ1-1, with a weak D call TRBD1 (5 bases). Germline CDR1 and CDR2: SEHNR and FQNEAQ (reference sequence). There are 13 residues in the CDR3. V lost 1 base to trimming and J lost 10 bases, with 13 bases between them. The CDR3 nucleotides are TGTGCCAGCAGCTTAGTCCAGAATGGGGGAGCTTTCTTT. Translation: CASSLVQNGGAFF.

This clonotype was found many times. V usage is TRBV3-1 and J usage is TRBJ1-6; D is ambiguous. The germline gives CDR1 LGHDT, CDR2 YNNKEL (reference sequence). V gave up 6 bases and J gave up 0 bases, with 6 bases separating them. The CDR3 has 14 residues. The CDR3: CASRESSYNSPLHF. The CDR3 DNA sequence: TGTGCCAGCAGAGAGAGCTCCTATAATTCACCCCTCCACTTT.

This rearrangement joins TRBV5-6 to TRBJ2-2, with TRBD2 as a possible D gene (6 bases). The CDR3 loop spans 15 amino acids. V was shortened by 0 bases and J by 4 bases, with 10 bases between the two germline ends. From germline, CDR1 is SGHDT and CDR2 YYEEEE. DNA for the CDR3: TGTGCCAGCAGCTTGGTGGCGGGATCCACCGGGGAGCTGTTTTTT. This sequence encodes CASSLVAGSTGELFF.

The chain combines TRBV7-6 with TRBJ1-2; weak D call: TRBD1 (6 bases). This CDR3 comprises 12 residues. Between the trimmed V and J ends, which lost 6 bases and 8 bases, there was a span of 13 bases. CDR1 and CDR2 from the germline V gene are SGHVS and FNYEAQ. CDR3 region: CASSPPGEGYTF. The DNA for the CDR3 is TGTGCCAGCAGTCCCCCAGGGGAAGGCTACACCTTC.

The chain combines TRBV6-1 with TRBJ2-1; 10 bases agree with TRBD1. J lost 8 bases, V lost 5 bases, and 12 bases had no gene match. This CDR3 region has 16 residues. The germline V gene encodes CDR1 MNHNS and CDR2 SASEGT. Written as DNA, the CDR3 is TGTGCCAGCAGTCCTACGACAGGGGGCGACGGGTATGAGCAGTTCTTC. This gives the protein CASSPTTGGDGYEQFF.

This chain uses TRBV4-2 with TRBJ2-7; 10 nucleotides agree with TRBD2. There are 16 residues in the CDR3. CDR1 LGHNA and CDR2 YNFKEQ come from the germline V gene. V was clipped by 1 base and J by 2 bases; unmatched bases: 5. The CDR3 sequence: CASSQVPAGGPYEQYF. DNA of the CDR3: TGTGCCAGCAGCCAAGTGCCAGCGGGAGGGCCCTACGAGCAGTACTTC.

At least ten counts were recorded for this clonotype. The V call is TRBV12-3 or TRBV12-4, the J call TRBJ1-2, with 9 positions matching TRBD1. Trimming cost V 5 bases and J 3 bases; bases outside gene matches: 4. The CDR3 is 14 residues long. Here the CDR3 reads CASSGTGSYYGYTF. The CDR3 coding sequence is TGTGCCAGCAGTGGGACAGGGTCGTACTATGGCTACACCTTC.

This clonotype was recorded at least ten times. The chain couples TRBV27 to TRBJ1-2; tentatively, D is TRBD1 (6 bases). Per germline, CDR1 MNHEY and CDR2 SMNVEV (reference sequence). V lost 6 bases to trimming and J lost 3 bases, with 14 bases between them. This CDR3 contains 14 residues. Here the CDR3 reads CASSRRQEDYGYTF. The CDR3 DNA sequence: TGTGCCAGCAGCAGAAGACAGGAAGACTATGGCTACACCTTC.

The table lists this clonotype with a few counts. For the CDR3, the DNA is TGTGCCAGCAGCTTTACCGGGATGTCCTACGAGCAGTACTTC. This sequence encodes CASSFTGMSYEQYF. This sequence joins TRBV7-2 and TRBJ2-7; D perhaps matches TRBD2 (5 bases). Germline V CDR1 and CDR2: SGHTA, FQGNSA. V lost 3 bases and J lost 1, with 10 bases in between. CDR3 length equals 14 residues.

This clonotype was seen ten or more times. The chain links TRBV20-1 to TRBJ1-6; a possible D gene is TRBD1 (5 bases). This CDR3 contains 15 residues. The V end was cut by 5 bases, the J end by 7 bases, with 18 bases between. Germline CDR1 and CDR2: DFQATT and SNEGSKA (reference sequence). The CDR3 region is CSALPGRAGNSPLHF. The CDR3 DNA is TGCAGTGCTCTACCGGGCAGGGCGGGAAATTCACCCCTCCACTTT.

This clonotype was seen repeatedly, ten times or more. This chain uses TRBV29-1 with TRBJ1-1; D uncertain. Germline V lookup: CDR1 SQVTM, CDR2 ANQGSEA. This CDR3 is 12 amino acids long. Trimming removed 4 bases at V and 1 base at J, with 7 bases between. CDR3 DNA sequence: TGCAGCGTTGCGGGTTGGAACACTGAAGCTTTCTTT. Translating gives CSVAGWNTEAFF.

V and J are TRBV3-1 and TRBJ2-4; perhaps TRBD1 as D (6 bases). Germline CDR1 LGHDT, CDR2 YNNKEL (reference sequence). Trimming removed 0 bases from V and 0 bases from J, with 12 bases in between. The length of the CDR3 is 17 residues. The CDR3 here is CASSQEMRQVAKNIQYF. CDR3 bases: TGTGCCAGCAGCCAAGAGATGCGACAGGTAGCCAAAAACATTCAGTACTTC.

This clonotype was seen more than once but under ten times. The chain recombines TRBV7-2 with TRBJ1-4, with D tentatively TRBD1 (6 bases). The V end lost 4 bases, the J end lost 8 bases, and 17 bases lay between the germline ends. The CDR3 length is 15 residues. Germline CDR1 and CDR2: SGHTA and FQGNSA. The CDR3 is CASSSTGTLGEKLFF. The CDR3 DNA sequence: TGTGCCAGCAGCTCGACCGGGACACTTGGCGAAAAACTGTTTTTT.

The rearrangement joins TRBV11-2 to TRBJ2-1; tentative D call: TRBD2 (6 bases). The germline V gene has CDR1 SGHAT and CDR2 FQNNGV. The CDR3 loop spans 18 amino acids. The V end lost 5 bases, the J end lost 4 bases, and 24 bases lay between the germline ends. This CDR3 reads CASSQRVGGKKIYNEQFF. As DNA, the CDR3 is TGTGCCAGCAGCCAACGGGTGGGGGGAAAGAAGATTTACAATGAGCAGTTCTTC.

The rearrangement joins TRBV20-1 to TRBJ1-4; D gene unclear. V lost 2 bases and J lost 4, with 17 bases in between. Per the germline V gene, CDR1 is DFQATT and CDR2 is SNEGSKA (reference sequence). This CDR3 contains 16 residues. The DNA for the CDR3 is TGCAGTGCTAGACCGAACAGCGGCAGACTTAATGAAAAACTGTTTTTT. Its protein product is CSARPNSGRLNEKLFF.

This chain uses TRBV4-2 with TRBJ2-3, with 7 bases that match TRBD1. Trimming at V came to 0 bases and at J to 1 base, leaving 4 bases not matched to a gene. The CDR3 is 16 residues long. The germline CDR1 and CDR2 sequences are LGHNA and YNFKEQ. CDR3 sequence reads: CASSQEGQRGTDTQYF. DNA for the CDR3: TGTGCCAGCAGCCAAGAGGGACAGAGGGGCACAGATACGCAGTATTTT.

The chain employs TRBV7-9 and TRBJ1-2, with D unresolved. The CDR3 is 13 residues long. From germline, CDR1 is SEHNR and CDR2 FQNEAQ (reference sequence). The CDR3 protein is CLTAEAAYYGYTF. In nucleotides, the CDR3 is TGTCTCACCGCGGAGGCAGCCTACTATGGCTACACCTTC.

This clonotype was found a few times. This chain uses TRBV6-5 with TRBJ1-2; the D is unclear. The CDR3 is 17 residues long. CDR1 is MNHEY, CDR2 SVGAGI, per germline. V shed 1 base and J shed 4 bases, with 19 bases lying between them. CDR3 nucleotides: TGTGCCAGCAGTTACTTCGCCGGACGAAGCGGGGTCTATGGCTACACCTTC. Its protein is CASSYFAGRSGVYGYTF.